This record looks at one T cell receptor (beta chain) sequence and its context. Its antigen is currently unknown. The data were obtained in a study of cytomegalovirus exposure and HLA in healthy donors. Study outcomes and limitations: Reported findings show TCR beta sequences accurately forecast HLA-A and HLA-B alleles in most subjects. The CMV antigen specificity of a few CMV-associated chains was confirmed through in vitro analysis. Upon later analysis, TCR association rates were observed to vary by HLA locus, being highest for DRB1 and lowest for HLA-C.

Trimming cost V 0 bases and J 2 bases; bases outside gene matches: 2. The CDR3 runs to 15 residues. From germline, CDR1 is MGHRA and CDR2 YSYEKL. The primer mix had 60 Vbeta and 13 Jbeta primers. Assay used: immunoSEQ multiplex PCR; TCRdb lists only in-frame clones, some missing. The data show 110,000 or so clones, roughly 71% seen once. The sequencing input was PBMCs. This TCR came from a man between 18 and 29 years old in good health and CMV-seropositive. J is TRBJ1-2 and V is TRBV4-1, with 8 bases identical to TRBD1. The CDR3 reads CASSQDDRGNYGYTF. CDR3 in DNA: TGCGCCAGCAGCCAAGACGACAGGGGAAACTATGGCTACACCTTC.